What follows describes a single TCR beta chain. Its antigen remains unknown. Patients had resection in Japan or China between the mid-2010s and the late 2010s. Two lung cancer pathologists independently confirmed each histologic diagnosis. Trimming cost V 4 bases and J 3 bases, with 17 bases left between them. CDR1 and CDR2 (germline): SGHDT, YYEEEE. The CDR3 runs 16 residues. This sample is part of a study of immune evolution from preneoplasia to lung adenocarcinoma. Study-level results: From normal lung to invasive adenocarcinoma, top clone frequencies appeared to decrease. Later-stage lesions appeared to have more T cells, more diversity, less clonality.

Assay: immunoSEQ multiplex PCR; the TCRdb copy retains only in-frame clones and omits some. Here the sample spans around 3,200 clones, 70% to 80% being singletons. The sequence came from a person aged 70 to 80 with lung adenocarcinoma. The rearrangement joins TRBV5-6 to TRBJ1-5; D possibly corresponds to TRBD1 (6 bases). The sample taken for sequencing was FFPE adjacent normal lung tissue. CDR3 coding DNA: TGTGCCAGCAGCCTATCCATGTGGGGGCCCAATCAGCCCCAGCATTTT. Translation: CASSLSMWGPNQPQHF.